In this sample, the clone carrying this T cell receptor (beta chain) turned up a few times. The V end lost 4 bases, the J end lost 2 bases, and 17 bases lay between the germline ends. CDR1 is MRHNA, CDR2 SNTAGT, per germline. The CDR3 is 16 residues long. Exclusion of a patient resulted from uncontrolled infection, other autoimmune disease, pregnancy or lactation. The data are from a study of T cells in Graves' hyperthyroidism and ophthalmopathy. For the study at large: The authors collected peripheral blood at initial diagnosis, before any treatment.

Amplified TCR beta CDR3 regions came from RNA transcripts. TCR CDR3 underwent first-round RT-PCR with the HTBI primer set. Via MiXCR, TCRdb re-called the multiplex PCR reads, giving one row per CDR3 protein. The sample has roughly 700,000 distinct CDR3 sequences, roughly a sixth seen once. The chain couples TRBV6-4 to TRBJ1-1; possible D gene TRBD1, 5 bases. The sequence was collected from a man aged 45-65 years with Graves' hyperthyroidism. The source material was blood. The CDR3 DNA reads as TGTGCCAGCAGTGCCACCCCCAGCGGGGGAAACACTGAAGCTTTCTTT. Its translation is CASSATPSGGNTEAFF.